One TCR beta chain is described in this entry. Antigen: not known. Every subset's genomic DNA went evenly onto several immunoSEQ plates. Libraries were prepared by immunoSEQ multiplex PCR; TCRdb keeps only in-frame clonotypes and omits some of them. In the table there are hundreds of thousands of clones, 90% to 95% of which are singletons. As defined, naive CD8 cells were CD45RO-negative and positively selected for CCR7, with terminally differentiated effector memory CD45RA+ cells excluded. This sample is drawn from a study of shared clonotypes between healthy human individuals. General observations from the study: Since donors were few, the genetic and exposure-history diversity represented was limited.

The TCR sequence derives from a man aged 30 to 45 in good health. The material sequenced was naive CD8+ T cells sorted from blood.

CDR3 DNA: TGTGCCAGCAGGCAAGGGGGCTCTAACTATGGCTACACCTTC. As protein: CASRQGGSNYGYTF. The rearrangement uses TRBV6-6 and TRBJ1-2; 7 positions match TRBD1. Trimming cost V 6 bases and J 0 bases; bases outside gene matches: 4. This CDR3 comprises 14 residues. Germline values: CDR1 MNHNY, CDR2 SVGAGI (reference sequence).